This record looks at one T cell receptor beta chain sequence and its context. This clonotype has a count of ten or more. Its antigen is not yet known. Within one base of it there is no much larger clone, and no base qualities were kept. cDNA synthesis used template-switch 5'RACE with a primer carrying a 10-nucleotide random unique molecular identifier tagging each TCR transcript. Every sequencing run covered 15-18 subjects and yielded more than 160 million TCR-beta sequences. Total RNA was extracted with the RNeasy kit. TCR-beta VDJ regions were amplified with primers for the TCR constant region and the 5'RACE anchor, using the KAPA Real-time Library Amplification kit. Sample indexes and Illumina adaptors were added in a first PCR, and a second PCR then increased library yield. After Ampure bead purification, the TCR product of roughly 650 bp was size-selected on a 2% E-gel SizeSelection system. Before pooling, libraries had their quality checked on a Bioanalyzer, their concentration measured with Qubit, and their quantity determined with the Kapa Library Quantification kit. Paired-end 2 x 150 bp sequencing of the libraries was performed on an Illumina HiSeq 2500. To increase sequence diversity, roughly 24-32% phiX was spiked into each library pool. The study's processing was this. The quality-filtered reads were processed with the UMI-based MiGEC pipeline, whose error correction step removed more than 80% of the raw TCR sequences. IMGT germline references were used for aligning VDJ genes, and each clonotype was defined as a unique CDR3 amino acid sequence together with its V-J genes. Clonal expansion, Shannon diversity and CDR3 relatedness were evaluated with VDJtools (CalcPairwiseDistances, ClusterSamples), while phylogenetic trees were built in CLCbio workbench. Expanded clones were defined as having at least 8 unique UMIs, based on coefficient-of-variation modelling across technical triplicates. TCRdb redid the processing of the public reads, applying fastp at Q25 and MiXCR, and retained in-frame beta chains. Under each unique CDR3 protein, matching rows form one entry showing the most common genes and DNA. These V and J calls originate from TCRdb's pipeline instead of the authors' own analysis. The sample table contains some 77,000 distinct CDR3 sequences; only one count was recorded for roughly 9.5% of them. The ten largest make up about 1.7% of the sample.

The data are from a study of neurological immune-mediated disorders (dated 2019 in TCRdb). In the study overall: Peripheral blood TCR-beta repertoires from patients with HTLV-I-associated myelopathy (HAM/TSP), patients with multiple sclerosis, and healthy controls were compared in the study using UMI-based sequencing. The 100 to 110 TCR-beta libraries covered PBMC samples along with longitudinal samples, technical triplicates, and paired sorted CD4+ and CD8+ T-cell subsets. Of the roughly 70 subjects in the cohort, about 14 were HAM/TSP patients, about 34 were multiple sclerosis patients, and about 20 were healthy controls. Paper-wide results and their limitations: No identical CDR3 amino acid sequences were shared among expanded clones across subjects, suggesting private TCR-beta repertoires in all groups. TCR clonal expansion was highest in HAM/TSP patients and lowest in MS patients, with MS patients falling below even healthy controls.

Including cysteine and phenylalanine, the CDR3 has 18 amino acids. Only the CDR3 part of the read is kept: 54 bases, read in frame from the first base. Unmatched junction bases come to 10, with V trimmed by 4 bases and J by 4 bases. The germline V gene gives CDR1 as SGHVS and CDR2 as FNYEAQ. The healthy controls were volunteers from a blood bank in Maryland, USA. Libraries from unsorted PBMCs were made from 2 million PBMCs kept in RNAlater at -80 degrees C until RNA extraction. Peripheral blood underwent Ficoll-Hypaque density gradient centrifugation to isolate PBMCs, which were then cryopreserved in liquid nitrogen.

Source material: PBMCs. The clonotype was recovered from a man aged 50-59 years in good health. This chain joins TRBV7-6 to TRBJ2-3; 14 of the junction bases match TRBD2. In nucleotide form, the sequence is TGTGCCAGCAGCTCGACTAGCGGGAGGGGTATTTCGGCAGATACGCAGTATTTT. It translates as CASSSTSGRGISADTQYF.